One sample yielded the 2 T cell receptor beta chains listed below, sequenced in a study of metastatic and nonmetastatic thyroid tumors. TCRdb re-called the PCR reads through MiXCR. The table shows roughly 24,000 clones, with under 25% occurring only once. Thyroid surgery was performed in patients who had received no treatment beforehand. Sequenced material: blood. These receptors all come from a male donor with papillary thyroid cancer or a benign thyroid nodule (not recorded which). Some clones in this sample may be carry-over from other donors' samples.

Ten or more counts support this clone. This chain uses TRBV21-1 with TRBJ2-7; the DNA was not used to check the table's D call, TRBD2. TRBV21-1 is given as a pseudogene. The CDR3 extends over 20 amino acids. For the CDR3, the DNA is TGTGCCAGGTCACCCGAAAATGGAGGTGCAGAGAGGCCACTTTCCTACGAGCAGTACTTC. Protein: CARSPENGGAERPLSYEQYF.

This chain links TRBV2 with TRBJ1-2; 8 bases are a match to TRBD1. Germline values: CDR1 SNHLY, CDR2 FYNNEI. CDR3 length: 14 residues. V dropped 7 bases and J dropped 6; count of bases not matched to a gene: 10. Here the CDR3 DNA reads TGTGCCAGCACCTCCGTGACAGGGGTGGATGGCTACACCTTC. Translating it yields CASTSVTGVDGYTF.